Following are 28 T cell receptor beta chains from one sample sequenced in a study of blood T cell repertoires in COVID-19. Some clones are missing from TCRdb's copy, which holds only in-frame ones; the method was immunoSEQ multiplex PCR. This sample has over 150,000 clones, with roughly nine tenths found just once. Material: peripheral blood. The receptor source for this set is a man in his fifties or sixties with acute or convalescent COVID-19.

The rearrangement links TRBV2 to TRBJ1-2; D possibly corresponds to TRBD1 (6 bases). V lost 5 bases and J lost 8, with 24 bases in between. The CDR3 runs 16 residues. Germline CDR1 SNHLY, CDR2 FYNNEI. The CDR3 region has the DNA TGTGCCAGCAGTCCCTTAAATGGACAGTACCTTTTAGGCTACACCTTC. This sequence encodes CASSPLNGQYLLGYTF.

CDR3 protein: CAWSVGRGGVTDTQYF. Written as DNA, the CDR3 is TGTGCCTGGAGTGTAGGCCGGGGTGGTGTCACAGATACGCAGTATTTT. This sequence joins TRBV30 and TRBJ2-3; a weak D match, TRBD2 (5 bases). The CDR3 contains 16 residues. Germline values: CDR1 GTSNPN, CDR2 SVGIG (reference sequence). The V and J ends lost 0 bases and 2 bases respectively, with 15 bases between them.

This sequence joins TRBV11-2 and TRBJ1-4; no clear D gene. In germline, CDR1 is SGHAT, CDR2 FQNNGV. This CDR3 contains 17 residues. The germline V and J ends were trimmed by 6 bases and 3 bases, with 20 bases remaining between them. The CDR3 reads CASSSHRGSLSNEKLFF. The CDR3 DNA reads TGTGCCAGCAGTTCCCACCGGGGATCGTTGTCTAATGAAAAACTGTTTTTT.

In its sample, this clone was seen a few times. The V and J genes are TRBV18 and TRBJ1-3, with TRBD1 matching over 7 bases. Losses at the gene ends were 6 bases for V and 3 bases for J; bases not matched to a gene: 11. Germline CDR1 reads KGHSH; CDR2 reads LQKENI. CDR3 length equals 16 residues. This CDR3 is CASSSTGTVIGNTIYF. CDR3 DNA: TGTGCCAGCTCCTCCACCGGGACAGTCATTGGAAACACCATATATTTT.

This clone has only one observation. This sequence joins TRBV5-1 and TRBJ1-4; D is uncertain. The CDR3 loop spans 14 amino acids. Germline CDR1 and CDR2: SGHRS and YFSETQ. Trimming took off 4 bases at V and 5 bases at J, with 12 bases between the two ends. In DNA form, the CDR3 reads TGCGCCAGCAGCCCGGGGTATACCAATGAAAAACTGTTTTTT. This codes for CASSPGYTNEKLFF.

The chain carries TRBV19 and TRBJ1-5; D gene ambiguous. CDR1 and CDR2 from the germline V gene are LNHDA and SQIVND (reference sequence). The CDR3 runs to 17 residues. The germline V and J ends were trimmed by 9 bases and 0 bases, with 21 bases remaining between them. The CDR3 sequence: CASREGKHAYSNQPQHF. The CDR3 DNA reads as TGTGCCAGCCGGGAGGGAAAGCATGCCTATAGCAATCAGCCCCAGCATTTT.

This clone was counted a few times. This chain joins TRBV27 and TRBJ1-4; D gene ambiguous. Germline CDR1 is MNHEY and CDR2 is SMNVEV (reference sequence). This CDR3 has 13 amino acids. V dropped 5 bases and J dropped 7 bases, with 11 bases sitting between them. The DNA for the CDR3 is TGTGCCAGCAGTCTGGGCCGAAGTGAAAAACTGTTTTTT. As protein: CASSLGRSEKLFF.

The rearrangement uses TRBV7-9 and TRBJ2-7; perhaps TRBD1 as D (6 bases). The germline V and J ends were trimmed by 5 bases and 3 bases, with 11 bases remaining between them. CDR3 size: 13 residues. Germline loops: CDR1 SEHNR, CDR2 FQNEAQ (reference sequence). The CDR3: CASSGGQNYEQYF. In nucleotides, the CDR3 is TGTGCCAGCAGCGGGGGACAAAACTACGAGCAGTACTTC.

V gene TRBV10-1 combines with J gene TRBJ2-7; TRBD1 might be the D (6 bases). Germline CDR1 WNHNN, CDR2 SYGVQD (reference sequence). This CDR3 is built from 14 residues. Trimming removed 6 bases from V and 5 bases from J, with 17 bases in between. The DNA of the CDR3 is TGCGCCAGCAGCCACGGACAGACGTGGGACGAGCAGTACGTC. It codes for CASSHGQTWDEQYV.

This chain joins TRBV5-1 and TRBJ2-3, with 7 bases matching TRBD1. V gave up 0 bases and J gave up 4 bases; unmatched junction bases: 5. From germline, CDR1 is SGHRS and CDR2 YFSETQ. This CDR3 is built from 15 residues. CDR3 sequence: CASSLDRQGADTQYF. The DNA of the CDR3 is TGCGCCAGCAGCTTGGACCGACAGGGAGCAGATACGCAGTATTTT.

The chain has TRBV11-2 and TRBJ2-2; a weak D match, TRBD1 (5 bases). V was clipped by 5 bases and J by 6 bases, with 10 bases between them. The germline V gene encodes CDR1 SGHAT and CDR2 FQNNGV. The CDR3 is 13 residues long. CDR3 bases: TGTGCCAGCAGCCCACAGGTCTCCGGGGAGCTGTTTTTT. It specifies CASSPQVSGELFF.

This clone has a handful of counts. The rearrangement uses TRBV19 and TRBJ1-1, with 8 positions matching TRBD1. The CDR3 length is 15 residues. V shed 7 bases, J shed 5 bases, and the junction held 12 bases outside the gene matches. Germline V gene sequence: CDR1 LNHDA, CDR2 SQIVND (reference sequence). The CDR3 loop is CASNNPTGVSTEAFF. The CDR3 DNA reads as TGTGCCAGTAATAACCCGACAGGGGTTAGTACTGAAGCTTTCTTT.

This rearrangement joins TRBV7-8 to TRBJ2-2, with 9 bases lining up with TRBD1. The germline V gene encodes CDR1 SGHVS and CDR2 FQNEAQ. The CDR3 totals 15 residues. CDR3 sequence reads: CATYRGRRVTGELFF. CDR3 DNA sequence: TGTGCAACCTACAGGGGGCGTAGAGTGACCGGGGAGCTGTTTTTT.

The gene calls are TRBV6-6 and TRBJ1-3, with D maybe TRBD1 (6 bases). Trimming stripped 6 bases from V and 2 bases from J, with 14 bases between. Germline CDR1 is MNHNY and CDR2 is SVGAGI (reference sequence). This CDR3 spans 15 amino acids. In DNA form, the CDR3 reads TGTGCCAGCAGGGAGACAGGTGGTGCTGGAAACACCATATATTTT. Residues: CASRETGGAGNTIYF.

This sequence joins TRBV12-3 or TRBV12-4 and TRBJ2-7; D is possibly TRBD2 (5 bases). The V gene lost 10 bases and the J gene lost 0 bases, with 13 bases spanning the gap. CDR3 length equals 13 residues. Here the CDR3 DNA reads TGTGCCACCAGACGGACTGCCTCCTACGAGCAGTACTTC. It encodes CATRRTASYEQYF.

The chain employs TRBV7-3 and TRBJ2-5; a weak D match, TRBD1 (6 bases). Germline CDR1 and CDR2: SGHTA and FQGTGA. This CDR3 spans 15 amino acids. Trimming took 3 bases from V and 5 from J, leaving 16 bases between them. The CDR3, as DNA: TGTGCCAGCAGCTTGGTGGGGGCCCTCGGCGAGACCCAGTACTTC. Translated, it gives CASSLVGALGETQYF.

The chain employs TRBV19 and TRBJ2-3; no clear D. The V end was cut by 7 bases, the J end by 3 bases, with 29 bases between. CDR1 and CDR2 (germline): LNHDA, SQIVND (reference sequence). The CDR3 totals 19 residues. The CDR3 loop reads CASTPQDLRIESWTDTQYF. The CDR3 DNA reads as TGTGCCAGTACCCCGCAAGATTTGCGGATAGAGTCTTGGACAGATACGCAGTATTTT.

The chain employs TRBV6-6 and TRBJ2-2, with 7 positions matching TRBD1. With V trimmed by 5 bases and J by 3 bases, 9 bases remained unmatched. Germline V gives CDR1 MNHNY, CDR2 SVGAGI (reference sequence). This CDR3 is 16 amino acids long. The CDR3 sequence: CASSLASGQHTGELFF. Written as DNA, the CDR3 is TGTGCCAGCAGTCTTGCCTCGGGACAGCACACCGGGGAGCTGTTTTTT.

The CDR3 DNA is TGTGCCAGCAGTTCTTACCAGGCCAACTATGGCTACACCTTC. Translation gives CASSSYQANYGYTF. The chain combines TRBV28 with TRBJ1-2; D gene ambiguous. V lost 4 bases, J lost 2 bases, and 11 bases lay in between. The CDR3 runs to 14 residues. Germline CDR1 and CDR2: MDHEN and SYDVKM.

V is TRBV10-3 and J is TRBJ2-5, with 7 bases fitting TRBD2. In germline, CDR1 is ENHRY, CDR2 SYGVKD. This CDR3 spans 13 amino acids. V shed 5 bases and J 5 bases; nucleotides not matched to a gene: 5. CDR3 nucleotides: TGTGCCATCAGTAACGGGGGGTCGGAGACCCAGTACTTC. Its translation is CAISNGGSETQYF.

This chain links TRBV6-5 with TRBJ1-1, with D unresolved. The CDR3 is 14 amino acids. Trimming stripped 5 bases from V and 0 bases from J, with 10 bases between. The germline CDR1 and CDR2 sequences are MNHEY and SVGAGI. The CDR3 coding sequence is TGTGCCAGCAGTCGCTCGGGGATGAACACTGAAGCTTTCTTT. Translation: CASSRSGMNTEAFF.

The rearrangement joins TRBV20-1 to TRBJ1-4; no clear D gene. In germline, CDR1 is DFQATT, CDR2 SNEGSKA (reference sequence). Trimming took off 5 bases at V and 8 bases at J, with 6 bases between the two ends. The CDR3 loop spans 10 amino acids. The CDR3 spells CSAGPEKLFF. DNA of the CDR3: TGCAGTGCTGGGCCGGAAAAACTGTTTTTT.

V is TRBV9 and J is TRBJ1-6; D ambiguous. The CDR3 runs 16 residues. The ends were cut back, 0 bases at V and 4 bases at J, with 11 bases in the middle. Per the germline V gene, CDR1 is SGDLS and CDR2 is YYNGEE. The CDR3 nucleotides read TGTGCCAGCAGCGTAGGTATCGCGGGGTATAATTCACCCCTCCACTTT. Amino acids: CASSVGIAGYNSPLHF. The full variable domain, with the rest looked up from reference TRBV9 and TRBJ1-6, is DSGVTQTPKHLITATGQRVTLRCSPRSGDLSVYWYQQSLDQGLQFLIQYYNGEERAKGNILERFSAQQFPDLHSELNLSSLELGDSALYFCASSVGIAGYNSPLHFGNGTRLTVT.

The gene calls are TRBV27 and TRBJ2-1, with TRBD2 matching over 13 bases. J lost 0 bases, V lost 4 bases, and 9 bases had no gene match. The V gene's germline CDR1 is MNHEY and CDR2 SMNVEV (reference sequence). This CDR3 has 19 residues. The CDR3 here is CASSSTSGRLSSSYNEQFF. The CDR3 DNA reads TGTGCCAGCAGTTCGACTAGCGGGAGGCTCTCTAGCTCCTACAATGAGCAGTTCTTC.

V and J are TRBV4-2 and TRBJ1-3; 9 bases are a match to TRBD1. CDR3 size: 17 residues. Germline-derived CDR1 and CDR2 are LGHNA and YNFKEQ. Trimming took 4 bases from V and 0 from J; bases not matched to a gene: 7. CDR3 bases: TGTGCCAGCAGCCCTCGGACAGGGGCCAACTCTGGAAACACCATATATTTT. Encoded protein: CASSPRTGANSGNTIYF.

The V gene is TRBV9, the J gene TRBJ1-2; 7 positions match TRBD1. This CDR3 has 14 amino acids. V dropped 4 bases and J dropped 3; count of bases not matched to a gene: 6. Germline CDR1 is SGDLS and CDR2 is YYNGEE. The CDR3 coding sequence is TGTGCCAGCAGCCGGGACAGCGTTTACTATGGCTACACCTTC. This codes for CASSRDSVYYGYTF.

The chain carries TRBV9 and TRBJ2-5; the D gene is possibly TRBD2 (6 bases). The CDR3 contains 14 residues. Germline lookup yields CDR1 SGDLS and CDR2 YYNGEE. V was shortened by 0 bases and J by 5 bases, with 11 bases between the two germline ends. CDR3 residues: CASSVAPGRETQYF. CDR3 DNA: TGTGCCAGCAGCGTAGCTCCGGGGAGGGAGACCCAGTACTTC.

The CDR3 sequence: CASSYQGLARDEQYF. Here the CDR3 DNA reads TGTGCCAGCAGCTACCAGGGACTAGCTAGGGACGAGCAGTACTTC. The chain links TRBV7-2 to TRBJ2-7, with 9 bases identical to TRBD2. The CDR3 contains 15 residues. Germline CDR1 and CDR2: SGHTA and FQGNSA. The V and J ends lost 4 bases and 5 bases, in that order; junction bases with no gene match: 9. The variable domain in full, with the rest retrieved from reference TRBV7-2 and TRBJ2-7, is GAGVSQSPSNKVTEKGKDVELRCDPISGHTALYWYRQSLGQGLEFLIYFQGNSAPDKSGLPSDRFSAERTGGSVSTLTIQRTQQEDSAVYLCASSYQGLARDEQYFGPGTRLTVT.